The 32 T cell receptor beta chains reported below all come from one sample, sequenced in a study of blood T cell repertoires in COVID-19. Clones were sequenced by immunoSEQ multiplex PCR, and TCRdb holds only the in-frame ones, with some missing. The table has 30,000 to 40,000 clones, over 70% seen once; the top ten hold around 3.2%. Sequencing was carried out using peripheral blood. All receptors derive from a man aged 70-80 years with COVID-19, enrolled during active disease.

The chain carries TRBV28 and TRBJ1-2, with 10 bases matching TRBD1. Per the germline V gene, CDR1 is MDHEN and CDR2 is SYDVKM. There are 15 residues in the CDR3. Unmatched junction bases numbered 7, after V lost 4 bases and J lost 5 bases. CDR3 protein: CASSSTGGAKYGYTF. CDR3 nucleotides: TGTGCCAGCAGTTCGACAGGGGGCGCGAAGTATGGCTACACCTTC.

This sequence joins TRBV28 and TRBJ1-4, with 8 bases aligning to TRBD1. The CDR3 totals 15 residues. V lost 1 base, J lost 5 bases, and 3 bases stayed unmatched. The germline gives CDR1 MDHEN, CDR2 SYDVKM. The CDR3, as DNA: TGTGCCAGCAGTTTATCCGGGACAGGCAATGAAAAACTGTTTTTT. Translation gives CASSLSGTGNEKLFF. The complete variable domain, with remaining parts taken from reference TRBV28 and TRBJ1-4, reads DVKVTQSSRYLVKRTGEKVFLECVQDMDHENMFWYRQDPGLGLRLIYFSYDVKMKEKGDIPEGYSVSREKKERFSLILESASTNQTSMYLCASSLSGTGNEKLFFGSGTQLSVL.

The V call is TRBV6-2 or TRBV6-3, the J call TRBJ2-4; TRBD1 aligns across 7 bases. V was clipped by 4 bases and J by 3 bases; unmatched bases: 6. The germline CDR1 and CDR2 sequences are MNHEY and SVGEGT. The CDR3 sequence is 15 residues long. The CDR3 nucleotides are TGTGCCAGCAGTTGGAACAGGGGTGGCAAAAACATTCAGTACTTC. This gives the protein CASSWNRGGKNIQYF.

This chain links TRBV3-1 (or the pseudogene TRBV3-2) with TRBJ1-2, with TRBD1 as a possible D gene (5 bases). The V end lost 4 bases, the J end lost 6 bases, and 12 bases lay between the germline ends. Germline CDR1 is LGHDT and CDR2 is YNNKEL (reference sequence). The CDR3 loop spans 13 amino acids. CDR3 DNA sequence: TGTGCCAGCAGCCCCTCAGGGTGGGATGGCTACACCTTC. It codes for CASSPSGWDGYTF.

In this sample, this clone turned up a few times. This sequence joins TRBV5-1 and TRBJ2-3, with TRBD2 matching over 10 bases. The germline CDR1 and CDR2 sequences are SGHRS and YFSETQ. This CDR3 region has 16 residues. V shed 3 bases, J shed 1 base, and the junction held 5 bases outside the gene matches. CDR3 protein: CASSSGGLAGTDTQYF. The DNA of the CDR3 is TGCGCCAGCAGCTCAGGTGGACTAGCGGGCACAGATACGCAGTATTTT.

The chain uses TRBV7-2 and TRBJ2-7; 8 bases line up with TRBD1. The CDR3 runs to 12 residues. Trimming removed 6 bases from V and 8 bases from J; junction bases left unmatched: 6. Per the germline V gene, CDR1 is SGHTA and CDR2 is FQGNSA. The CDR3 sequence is CASSSDRVKQYF. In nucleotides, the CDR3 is TGTGCCAGCAGTTCGGACAGGGTCAAGCAGTACTTC. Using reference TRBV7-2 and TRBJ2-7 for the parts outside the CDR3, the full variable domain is GAGVSQSPSNKVTEKGKDVELRCDPISGHTALYWYRQSLGQGLEFLIYFQGNSAPDKSGLPSDRFSAERTGGSVSTLTIQRTQQEDSAVYLCASSSDRVKQYFGPGTRLTVT.

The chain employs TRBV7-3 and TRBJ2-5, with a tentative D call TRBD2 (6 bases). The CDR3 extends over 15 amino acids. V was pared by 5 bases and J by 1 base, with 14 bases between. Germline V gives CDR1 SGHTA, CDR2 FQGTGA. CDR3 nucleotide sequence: TGTGCCAGCAGCCCAGCCCTAGCGCCCCAAGAGACCCAGTACTTC. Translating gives CASSPALAPQETQYF.

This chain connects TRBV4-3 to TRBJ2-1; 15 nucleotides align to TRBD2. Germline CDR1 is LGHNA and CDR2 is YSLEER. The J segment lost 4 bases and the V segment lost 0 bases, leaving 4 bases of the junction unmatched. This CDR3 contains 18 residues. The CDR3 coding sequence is TGCGCCAGCAGCCAAGAGGTGGGACTAGCGGGAGGATACAATGAGCAGTTCTTC. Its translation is CASSQEVGLAGGYNEQFF.

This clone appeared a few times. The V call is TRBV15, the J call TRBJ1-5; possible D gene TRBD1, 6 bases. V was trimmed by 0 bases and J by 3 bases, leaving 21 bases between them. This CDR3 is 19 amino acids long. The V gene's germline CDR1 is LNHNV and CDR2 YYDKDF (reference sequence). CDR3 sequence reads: CATSRDLRFSGGANQPQHF. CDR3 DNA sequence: TGTGCCACCAGCAGAGATCTACGTTTTAGTGGGGGGGCCAATCAGCCCCAGCATTTT.

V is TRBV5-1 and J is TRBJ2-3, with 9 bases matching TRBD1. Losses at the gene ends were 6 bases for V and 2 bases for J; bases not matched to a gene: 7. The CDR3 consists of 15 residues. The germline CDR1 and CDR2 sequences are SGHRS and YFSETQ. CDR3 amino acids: CASTRDRAATDTQYF. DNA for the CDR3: TGCGCCAGCACCCGGGACAGGGCCGCCACAGATACGCAGTATTTT.

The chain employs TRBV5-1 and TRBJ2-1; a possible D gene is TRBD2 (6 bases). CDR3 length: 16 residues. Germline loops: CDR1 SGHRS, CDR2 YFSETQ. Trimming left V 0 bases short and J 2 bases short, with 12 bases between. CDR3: CASSLAGEPAYNEQFF. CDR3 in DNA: TGCGCCAGCAGCTTGGCGGGAGAACCCGCCTACAATGAGCAGTTCTTC.

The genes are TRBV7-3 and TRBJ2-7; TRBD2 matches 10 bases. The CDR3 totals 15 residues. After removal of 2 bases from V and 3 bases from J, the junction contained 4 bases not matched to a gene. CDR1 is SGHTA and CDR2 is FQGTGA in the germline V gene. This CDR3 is CASSLEREGLYEQYF. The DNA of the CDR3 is TGTGCCAGCAGCTTAGAGCGGGAGGGCCTCTACGAGCAGTACTTC.

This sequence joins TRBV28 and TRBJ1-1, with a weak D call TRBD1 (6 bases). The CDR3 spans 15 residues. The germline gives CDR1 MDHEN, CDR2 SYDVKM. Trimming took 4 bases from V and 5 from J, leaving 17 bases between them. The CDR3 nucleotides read TGTGCCAGCAGTTACGCCGGGACCCAGGGGACTGAAGCTTTCTTT. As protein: CASSYAGTQGTEAFF.

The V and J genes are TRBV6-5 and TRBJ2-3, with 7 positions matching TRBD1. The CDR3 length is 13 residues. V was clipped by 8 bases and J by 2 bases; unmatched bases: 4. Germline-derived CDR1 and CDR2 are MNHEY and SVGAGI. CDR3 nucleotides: TGTGCCAGCGAGACAGGGAACACAGATACGCAGTATTTT. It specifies CASETGNTDTQYF.

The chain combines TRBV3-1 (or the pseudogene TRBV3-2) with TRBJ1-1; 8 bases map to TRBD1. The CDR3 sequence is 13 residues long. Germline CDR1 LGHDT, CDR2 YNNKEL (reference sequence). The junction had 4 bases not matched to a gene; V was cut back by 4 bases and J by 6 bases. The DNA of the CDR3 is TGTGCCAGCAGCCGCCGGGACAGGTCTGAAGCTTTCTTT. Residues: CASSRRDRSEAFF.

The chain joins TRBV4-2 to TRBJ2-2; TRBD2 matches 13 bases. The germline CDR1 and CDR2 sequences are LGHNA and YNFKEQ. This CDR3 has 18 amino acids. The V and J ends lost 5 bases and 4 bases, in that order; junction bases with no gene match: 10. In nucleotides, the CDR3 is TGTGCCAGCAGCGCCGGACTAGCGGGAGACACCATCACCGGGGAGCTGTTTTTT. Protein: CASSAGLAGDTITGELFF.

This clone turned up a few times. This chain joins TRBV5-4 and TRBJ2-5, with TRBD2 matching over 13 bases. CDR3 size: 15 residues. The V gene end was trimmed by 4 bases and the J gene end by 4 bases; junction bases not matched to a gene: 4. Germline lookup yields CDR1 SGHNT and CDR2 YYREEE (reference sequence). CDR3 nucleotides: TGTGCCAGCAGCGAGACTAGCGGGGGGCTAGAGACCCAGTACTTC. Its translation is CASSETSGGLETQYF.

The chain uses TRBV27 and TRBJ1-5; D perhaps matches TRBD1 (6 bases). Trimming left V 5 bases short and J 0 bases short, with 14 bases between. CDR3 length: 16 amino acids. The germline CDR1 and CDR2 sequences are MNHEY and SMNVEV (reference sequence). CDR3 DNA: TGTGCCAGCAGTGCCACGGGGGGCCATAGCAATCAGCCCCAGCATTTT. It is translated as CASSATGGHSNQPQHF.

The CDR3 bases are TGCGCCAGCAGCTTGAACAGGGACTCCTACGAGCAGTACTTC. This codes for CASSLNRDSYEQYF. This chain uses TRBV5-1 with TRBJ2-7; D may be TRBD1 (6 bases). Germline V gene lookup returns CDR1 SGHRS and CDR2 YFSETQ. The CDR3 is made up of 14 amino acids. V was trimmed by 1 base and J by 0 bases, leaving 8 bases between them. The full variable domain, its missing parts supplied by reference TRBV5-1 and TRBJ2-7, is KAGVTQTPRYLIKTRGQQVTLSCSPISGHRSVSWYQQTPGQGLQFLFEYFSETQRNKGNFPGRFSGRQFSNSRSEMNVSTLELGDSALYLCASSLNRDSYEQYFGPGTRLTVT.

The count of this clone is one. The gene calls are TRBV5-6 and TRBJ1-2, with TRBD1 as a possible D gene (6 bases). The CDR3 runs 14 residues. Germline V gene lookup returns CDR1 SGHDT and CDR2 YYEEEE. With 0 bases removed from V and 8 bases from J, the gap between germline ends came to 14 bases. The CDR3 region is CASSLVSGGVGYTF. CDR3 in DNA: TGTGCCAGCAGCTTGGTTTCGGGGGGCGTGGGCTACACCTTC.

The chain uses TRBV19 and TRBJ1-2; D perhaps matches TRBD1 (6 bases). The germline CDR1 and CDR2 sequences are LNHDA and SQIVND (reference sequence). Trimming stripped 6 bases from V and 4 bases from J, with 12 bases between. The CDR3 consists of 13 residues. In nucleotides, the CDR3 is TGTGCCAGTAGCCGTCCGGACAGCTATGGCTACACCTTC. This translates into CASSRPDSYGYTF. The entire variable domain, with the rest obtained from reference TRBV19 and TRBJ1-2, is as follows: DGGITQSPKYLFRKEGQNVTLSCEQNLNHDAMYWYRQDPGQGLRLIYYSQIVNDFQKGDIAEGYSVSREKKESFPLTVTSAQKNPTAFYLCASSRPDSYGYTFGSGTRLTVV.

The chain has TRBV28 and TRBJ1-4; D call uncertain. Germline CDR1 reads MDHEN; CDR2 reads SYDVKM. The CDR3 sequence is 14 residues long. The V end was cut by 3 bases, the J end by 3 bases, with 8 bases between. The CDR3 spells CASSFFRSNEKLFF. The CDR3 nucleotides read TGTGCCAGCAGTTTTTTTCGGTCTAATGAAAAACTGTTTTTT.

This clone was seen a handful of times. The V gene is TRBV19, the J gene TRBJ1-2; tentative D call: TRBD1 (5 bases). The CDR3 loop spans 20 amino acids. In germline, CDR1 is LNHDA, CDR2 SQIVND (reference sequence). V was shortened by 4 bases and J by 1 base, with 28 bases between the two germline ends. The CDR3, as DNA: TGTGCCAGTAGTACGCCCCCCGGGACTATAACCCCCGGGATTAACTATGGCTACACCTTC. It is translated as CASSTPPGTITPGINYGYTF.

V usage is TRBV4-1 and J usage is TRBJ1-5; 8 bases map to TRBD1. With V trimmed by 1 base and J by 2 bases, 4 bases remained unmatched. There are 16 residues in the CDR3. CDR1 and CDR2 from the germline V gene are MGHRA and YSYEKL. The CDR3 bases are TGCGCCAGCAGCCAAGTACAGGGACAGGGCAATCAGCCCCAGCATTTT. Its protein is CASSQVQGQGNQPQHF.

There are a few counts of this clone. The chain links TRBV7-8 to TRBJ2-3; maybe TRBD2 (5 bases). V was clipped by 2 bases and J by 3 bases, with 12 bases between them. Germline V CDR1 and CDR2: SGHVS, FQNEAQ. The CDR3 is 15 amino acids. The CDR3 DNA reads TGTGCCAGCAGCTTAATTCGAGGGAATACAGATACGCAGTATTTT. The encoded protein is CASSLIRGNTDTQYF.

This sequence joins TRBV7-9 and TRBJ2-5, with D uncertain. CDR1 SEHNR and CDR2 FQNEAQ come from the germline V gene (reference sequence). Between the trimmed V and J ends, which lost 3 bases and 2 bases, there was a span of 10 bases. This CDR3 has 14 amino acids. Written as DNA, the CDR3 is TGTGCCAGCAGCTTCGTTCCAGGACAAGAGACCCAGTACTTC. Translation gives CASSFVPGQETQYF.

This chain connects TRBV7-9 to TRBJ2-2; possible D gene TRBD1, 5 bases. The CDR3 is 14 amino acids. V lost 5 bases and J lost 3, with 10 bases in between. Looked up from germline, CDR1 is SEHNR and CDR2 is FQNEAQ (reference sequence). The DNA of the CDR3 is TGTGCCAGCAGCCACCCCAGGGACACCGGGGAGCTGTTTTTT. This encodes CASSHPRDTGELFF.

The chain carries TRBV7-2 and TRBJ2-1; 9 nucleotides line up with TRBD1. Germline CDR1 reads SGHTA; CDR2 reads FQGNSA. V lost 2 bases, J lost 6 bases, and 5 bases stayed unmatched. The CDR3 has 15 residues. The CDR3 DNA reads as TGTGCCAGCAGCTTATGGGGACAGGGTGGCAATGAGCAGTTCTTC. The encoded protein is CASSLWGQGGNEQFF. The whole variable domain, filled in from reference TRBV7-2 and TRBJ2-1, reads GAGVSQSPSNKVTEKGKDVELRCDPISGHTALYWYRQSLGQGLEFLIYFQGNSAPDKSGLPSDRFSAERTGGSVSTLTIQRTQQEDSAVYLCASSLWGQGGNEQFFGPGTRLTVL.

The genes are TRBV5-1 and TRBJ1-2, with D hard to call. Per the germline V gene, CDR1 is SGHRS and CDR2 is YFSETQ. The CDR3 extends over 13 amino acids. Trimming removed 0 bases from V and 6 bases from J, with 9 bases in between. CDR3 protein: CASSLGGRDGYTF. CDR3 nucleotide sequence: TGCGCCAGCAGCTTGGGAGGGAGGGATGGCTACACCTTC.

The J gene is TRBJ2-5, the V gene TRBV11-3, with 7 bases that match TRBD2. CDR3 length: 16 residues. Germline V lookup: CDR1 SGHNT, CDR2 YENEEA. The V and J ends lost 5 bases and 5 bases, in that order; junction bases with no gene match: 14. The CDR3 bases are TGTGCCAGCAGCCCCAACTGGGGGGAGGGCCTGGAGACCCAGTACTTC. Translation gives CASSPNWGEGLETQYF. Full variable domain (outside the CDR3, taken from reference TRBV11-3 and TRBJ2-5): EAGVVQSPRYKIIEKKQPVAFWCNPISGHNTLYWYLQNLGQGPELLIRYENEEAVDDSQLPKDRFSAERLKGVDSTLKIQPAELGDSAVYLCASSPNWGEGLETQYFGPGTRLLVL.

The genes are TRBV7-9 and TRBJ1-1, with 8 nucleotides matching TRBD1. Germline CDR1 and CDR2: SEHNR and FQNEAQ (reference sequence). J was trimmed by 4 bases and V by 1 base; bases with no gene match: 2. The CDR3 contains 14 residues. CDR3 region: CASSLGTGFTEAFF. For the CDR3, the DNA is TGTGCCAGCAGCTTAGGGACAGGGTTCACTGAAGCTTTCTTT.

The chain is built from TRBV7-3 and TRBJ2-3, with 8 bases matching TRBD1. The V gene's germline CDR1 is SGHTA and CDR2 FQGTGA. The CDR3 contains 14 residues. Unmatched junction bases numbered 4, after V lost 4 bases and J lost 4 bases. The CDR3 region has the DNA TGTGCCAGCAGCTCCGGACAGGGTCCAGATACGCAGTATTTT. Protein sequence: CASSSGQGPDTQYF.